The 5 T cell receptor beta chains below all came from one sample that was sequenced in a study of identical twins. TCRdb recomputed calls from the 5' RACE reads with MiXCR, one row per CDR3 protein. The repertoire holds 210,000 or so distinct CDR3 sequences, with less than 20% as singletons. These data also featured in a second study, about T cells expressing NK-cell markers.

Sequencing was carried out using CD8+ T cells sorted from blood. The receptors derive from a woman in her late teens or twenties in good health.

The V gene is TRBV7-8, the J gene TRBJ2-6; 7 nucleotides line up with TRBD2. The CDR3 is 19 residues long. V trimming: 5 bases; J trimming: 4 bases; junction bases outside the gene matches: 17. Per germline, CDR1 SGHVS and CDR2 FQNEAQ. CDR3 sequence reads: CASSSHLGEGPPGANVLTF. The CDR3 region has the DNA TGTGCCAGCAGCAGTCATCTCGGGGAGGGTCCCCCCGGGGCCAACGTCCTGACTTTC.

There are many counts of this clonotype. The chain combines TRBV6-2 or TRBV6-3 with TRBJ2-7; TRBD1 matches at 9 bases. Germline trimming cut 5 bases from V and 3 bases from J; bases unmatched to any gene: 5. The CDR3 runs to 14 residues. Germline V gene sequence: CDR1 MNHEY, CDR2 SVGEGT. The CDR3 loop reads CASSGTGRDYEQYF. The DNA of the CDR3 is TGTGCCAGCAGTGGGACAGGGAGGGACTACGAGCAGTACTTC.

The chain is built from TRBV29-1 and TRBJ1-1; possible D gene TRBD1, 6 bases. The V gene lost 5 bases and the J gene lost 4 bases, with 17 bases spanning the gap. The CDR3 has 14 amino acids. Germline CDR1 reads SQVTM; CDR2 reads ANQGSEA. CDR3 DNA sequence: TGCAGCGTTTTTTGGGGACATCAGGGCACTGAAGCTTTCTTT. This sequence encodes CSVFWGHQGTEAFF.

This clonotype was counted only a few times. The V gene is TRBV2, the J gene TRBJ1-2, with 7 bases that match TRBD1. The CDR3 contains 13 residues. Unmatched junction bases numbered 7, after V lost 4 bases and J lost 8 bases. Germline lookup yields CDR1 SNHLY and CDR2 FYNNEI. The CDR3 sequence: CASSVKGADGYTF. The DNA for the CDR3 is TGTGCCAGCAGTGTAAAGGGGGCGGACGGCTACACCTTC.

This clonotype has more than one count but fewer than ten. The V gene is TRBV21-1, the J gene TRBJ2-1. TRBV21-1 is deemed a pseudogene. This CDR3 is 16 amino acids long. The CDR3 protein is CASSKAPGGSYNEQFF. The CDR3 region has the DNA TGTGCCAGCAGCAAAGCTCCGGGGGGCTCCTACAATGAGCAGTTCTTC.